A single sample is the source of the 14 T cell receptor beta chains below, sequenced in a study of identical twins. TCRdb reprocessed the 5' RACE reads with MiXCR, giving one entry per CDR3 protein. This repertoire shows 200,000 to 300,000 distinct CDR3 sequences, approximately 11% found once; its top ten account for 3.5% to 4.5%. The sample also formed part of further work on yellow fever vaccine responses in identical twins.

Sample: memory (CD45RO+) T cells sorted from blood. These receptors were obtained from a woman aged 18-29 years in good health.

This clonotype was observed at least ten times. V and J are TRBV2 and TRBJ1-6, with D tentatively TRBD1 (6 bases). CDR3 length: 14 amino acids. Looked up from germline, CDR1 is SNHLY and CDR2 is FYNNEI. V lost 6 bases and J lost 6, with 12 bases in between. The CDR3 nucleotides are TGTGCCAGCAGGGTCGACAGGTTTAATTCACCCCTCCACTTT. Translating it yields CASRVDRFNSPLHF.

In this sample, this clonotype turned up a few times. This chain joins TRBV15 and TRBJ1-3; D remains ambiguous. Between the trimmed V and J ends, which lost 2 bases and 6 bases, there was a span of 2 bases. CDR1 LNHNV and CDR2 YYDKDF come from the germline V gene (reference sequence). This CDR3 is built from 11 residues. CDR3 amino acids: CATSRQNTIYF. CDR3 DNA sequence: TGTGCCACCAGCAGACAAAACACCATATATTTT.

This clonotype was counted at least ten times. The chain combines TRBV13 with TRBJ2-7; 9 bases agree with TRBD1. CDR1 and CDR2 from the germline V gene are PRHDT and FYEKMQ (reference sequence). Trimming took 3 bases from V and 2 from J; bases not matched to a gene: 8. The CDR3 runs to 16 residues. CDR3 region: CASSFFRDRVTYEQYF. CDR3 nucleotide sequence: TGTGCCAGCAGCTTTTTTCGGGACAGGGTAACCTACGAGCAGTACTTC.

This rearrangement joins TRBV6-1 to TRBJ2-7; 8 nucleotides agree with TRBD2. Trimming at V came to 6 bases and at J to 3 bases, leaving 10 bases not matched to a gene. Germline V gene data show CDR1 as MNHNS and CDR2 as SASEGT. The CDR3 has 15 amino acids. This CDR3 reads CASRSVRAGGYEQYF. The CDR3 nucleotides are TGTGCCAGCAGGTCCGTGAGGGCGGGGGGCTACGAGCAGTACTTC.

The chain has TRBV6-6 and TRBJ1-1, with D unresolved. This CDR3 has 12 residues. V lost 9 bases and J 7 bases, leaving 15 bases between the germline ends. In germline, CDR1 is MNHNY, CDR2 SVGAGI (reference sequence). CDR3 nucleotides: TGTGCCAGTCGCGGTCCTTTGAGTGAAGCTTTCTTT. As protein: CASRGPLSEAFF.

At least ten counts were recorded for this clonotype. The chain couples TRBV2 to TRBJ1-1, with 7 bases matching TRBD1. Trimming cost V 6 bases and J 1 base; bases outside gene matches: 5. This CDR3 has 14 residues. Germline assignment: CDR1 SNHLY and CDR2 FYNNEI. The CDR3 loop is CASSTQGKNTEAFF. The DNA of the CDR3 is TGTGCCAGCAGCACACAGGGGAAGAACACTGAAGCTTTCTTT.

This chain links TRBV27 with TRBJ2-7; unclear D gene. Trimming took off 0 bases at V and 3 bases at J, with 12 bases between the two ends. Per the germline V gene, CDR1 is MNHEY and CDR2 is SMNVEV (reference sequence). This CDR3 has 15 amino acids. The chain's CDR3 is CASSLSSSSHYEQYF. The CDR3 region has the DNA TGTGCCAGCAGTTTATCGTCCAGCTCCCACTACGAGCAGTACTTC.

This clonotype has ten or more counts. CDR3 sequence (DNA): TGTGCCAGCAGGGGGACTAGCGCCTACGAGCAGTACTTC. This encodes CASRGTSAYEQYF. This sequence joins TRBV25-1 and TRBJ2-7; TRBD2 matches at 10 bases. Germline CDR1 reads MGHDK; CDR2 reads SYGVNS. There are 13 residues in the CDR3. V shed 6 bases, J shed 2 bases, and the junction held 1 base outside the gene matches.

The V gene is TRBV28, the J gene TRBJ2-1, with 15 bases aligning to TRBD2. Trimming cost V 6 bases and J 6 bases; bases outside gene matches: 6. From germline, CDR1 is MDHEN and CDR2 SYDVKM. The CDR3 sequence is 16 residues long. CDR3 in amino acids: CASRGTSGGQVNEQFF. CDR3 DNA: TGTGCCAGCAGGGGGACTAGCGGGGGGCAGGTCAATGAGCAGTTCTTC.

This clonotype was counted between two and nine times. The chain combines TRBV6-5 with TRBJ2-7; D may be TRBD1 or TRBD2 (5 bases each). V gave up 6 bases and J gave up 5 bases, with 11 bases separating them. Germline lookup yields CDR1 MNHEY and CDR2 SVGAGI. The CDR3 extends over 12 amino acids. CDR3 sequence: CASSSVGDEQYF. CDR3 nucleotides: TGTGCCAGCAGCAGCGTGGGGGACGAGCAGTACTTC.

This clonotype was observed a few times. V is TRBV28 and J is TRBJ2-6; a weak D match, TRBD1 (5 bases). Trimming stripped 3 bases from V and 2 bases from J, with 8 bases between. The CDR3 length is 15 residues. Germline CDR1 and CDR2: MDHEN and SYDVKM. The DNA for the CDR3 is TGTGCCAGCAGTTTCCCCAGGGCTGGGGCCAACGTCCTGACTTTC. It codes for CASSFPRAGANVLTF.

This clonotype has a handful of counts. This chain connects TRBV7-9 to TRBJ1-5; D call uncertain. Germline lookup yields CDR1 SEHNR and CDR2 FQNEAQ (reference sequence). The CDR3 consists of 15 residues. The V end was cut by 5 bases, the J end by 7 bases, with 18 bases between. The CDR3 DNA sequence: TGTGCCAGCAGCCCACTTGGGCCAGCGTGGCAGCCCCAGCATTTT. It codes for CASSPLGPAWQPQHF.

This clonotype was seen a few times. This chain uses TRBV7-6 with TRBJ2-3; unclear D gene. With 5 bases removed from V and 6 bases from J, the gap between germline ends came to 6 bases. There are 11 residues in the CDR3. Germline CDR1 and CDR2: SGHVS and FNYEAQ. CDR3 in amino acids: CASSREDTQYF. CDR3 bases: TGTGCCAGCAGCCGAGAGGATACGCAGTATTTT.

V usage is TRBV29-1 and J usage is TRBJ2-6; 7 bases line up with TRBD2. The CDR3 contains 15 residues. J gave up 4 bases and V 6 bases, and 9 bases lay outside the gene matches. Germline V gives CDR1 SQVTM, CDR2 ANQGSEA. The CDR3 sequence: CSVAVGGVGANVLTF. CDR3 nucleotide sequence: TGCAGCGTGGCCGTTGGGGGGGTAGGGGCCAACGTCCTGACTTTC.